This T cell receptor beta chain comes out of a study of T cells in Graves' hyperthyroidism and ophthalmopathy. Study-wide results and limits: Prediction of ophthalmopathy progression came a median 6.5 months pre-onset.

Authors of the study amplified TCR beta CDR3 regions from RNA transcripts. First-round RT-PCR of the TCR CDR3 relied on the HTBI primer set. Via MiXCR, TCRdb re-called the multiplex PCR reads, giving one row per CDR3 protein. The sample holds hundreds of thousands of distinct CDR3 sequences, approximately 14% seen once. This clonotype occurred many times. Antigen unknown. The CDR3 contains 15 residues. Per the germline V gene, CDR1 is SGHRS and CDR2 is YFSETQ. V was shortened by 4 bases and J by 1 base, with 15 bases between the two germline ends. The origin of this receptor is a man younger than 35 with Graves' ophthalmopathy. The gene calls are TRBV5-1 and TRBJ2-7, with a tentative D call TRBD1 (5 bases). The sequenced sample was blood. CDR3 region: CASSPQALQSYEQYF. In DNA, the CDR3 is TGCGCCAGCAGCCCACAGGCCCTACAGTCCTACGAGCAGTACTTC.